This T cell receptor beta chain derives from a study of blood T cell repertoires in COVID-19. The overall study: Sites in the United States, Italy and Spain provided acute and convalescent COVID-19 samples. PBMCs, B-cell-depleted T cells, or T cells were the source of the cDNA or gDNA that made up the material.

Individuals aged about 18 to 100 years were recruited from roughly 23 US areas. Original analysis: Counts of nucleated cells, estimated from reference gene primer amplification, were obtained. TCRdb keeps only in-frame clones here, not all; method: immunoSEQ multiplex PCR. That table furnishes V, J and clone size, whereas the DNA furnished D and trimming. The sample has approximately 220,000 clones, about 87% seen once. The CDR3 runs 17 residues. Germline lookup yields CDR1 LNHDA and CDR2 SQIVND (reference sequence). With V trimmed by 9 bases and J by 2 bases, 11 bases remained unmatched. Material for sequencing was PBMCs or T cells enriched from blood (not recorded which). The rearrangement joins TRBV19 to TRBJ2-6, with 9 positions matching TRBD1. This sequence originates from a young man who had recovered from COVID-19. As DNA, the CDR3 is TGTGCCAGCCAAAGGACAGGGGACGTCCCTGGGGCCAACGTCCTGACTTTC. The encoded protein is CASQRTGDVPGANVLTF.